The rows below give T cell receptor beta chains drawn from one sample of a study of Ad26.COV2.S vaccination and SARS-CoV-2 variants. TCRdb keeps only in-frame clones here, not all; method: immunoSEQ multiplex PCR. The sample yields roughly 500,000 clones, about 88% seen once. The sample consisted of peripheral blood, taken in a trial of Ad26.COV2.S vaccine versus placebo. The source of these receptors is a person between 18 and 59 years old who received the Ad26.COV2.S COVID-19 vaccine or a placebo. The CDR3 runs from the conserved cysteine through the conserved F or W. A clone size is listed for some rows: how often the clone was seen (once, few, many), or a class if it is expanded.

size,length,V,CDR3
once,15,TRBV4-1,CASSQPIAGLSPLHF
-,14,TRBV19,CASSRRQHTGELFF
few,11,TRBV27,CASSLGETQYF
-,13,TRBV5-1,CASSYSGANVLTF
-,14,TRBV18,CASSPLGDRDTQYF
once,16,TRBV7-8,CASSKGIGTGHNEQFF
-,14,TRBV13,CASSLDRNTDTQYF
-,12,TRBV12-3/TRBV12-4,CASRRSTDTQYF
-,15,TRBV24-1,CATSDPGQEFYGYTF
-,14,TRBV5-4,CASSFAGAGYGYTF
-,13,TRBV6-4,CATSLAEPYEQYF
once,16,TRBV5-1,CASSKSVAGEGGEQFF
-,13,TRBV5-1,CASSFEGTDTQYF
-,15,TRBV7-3,CASSLGSPHTDTQYF
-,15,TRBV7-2,CASSYSAISYNEQFF
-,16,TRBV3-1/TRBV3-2,CASSWARPISSETQYF
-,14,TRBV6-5,CATANRDSNQPQHF
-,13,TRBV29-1,CSGRFSGANVLTF
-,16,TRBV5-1,CASSSSRQGASGELFF
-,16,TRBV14,CASSRRGFATNEKLFF
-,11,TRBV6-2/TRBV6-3,CASSRGETQYF
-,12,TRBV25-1,CASSEQNTEAFF
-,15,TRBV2,CASSSRTGGTDTQYF
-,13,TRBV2,CASSAESDLSPTF
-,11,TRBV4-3,CASSQGLEQFF
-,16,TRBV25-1,CASSEGSGWTYNEQFF
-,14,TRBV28,CASTFDRVGQPQHF
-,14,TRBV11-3,CASSPLGFTDTQYF
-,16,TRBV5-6,CASSSDLIINSYEQYF
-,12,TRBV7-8,CASSPGRETQYF
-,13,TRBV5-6,CASSRGQGYEQYF
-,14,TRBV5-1,CASSPDSGVYEAFF
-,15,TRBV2,CASTGGDVDTGELFF
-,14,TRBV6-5,CASSRQGTGNTIYF
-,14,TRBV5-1,CASSFRAMNTEAFF
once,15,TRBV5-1,CASSSITGGNTEAFF
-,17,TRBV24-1,CATSDLGTGKSTGTQYF
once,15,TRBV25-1,CASSDPHRATGELFF
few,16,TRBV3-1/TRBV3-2,CASSRWTGRDNSPLHF
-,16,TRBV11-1,CASSLRDSEKANEQFF
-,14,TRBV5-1,CASSLKMNTGELFF
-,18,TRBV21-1,CASSQSGTSCSSTDTQYF
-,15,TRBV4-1,CASSPLGVTNEKLFF
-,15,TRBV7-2,CASSTGLATYNEQFF
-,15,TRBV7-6,CASSLGLGGGQPQHF
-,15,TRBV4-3,CASSQAGFYNNEQFF
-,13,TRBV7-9,CASSFTGDGGYTF
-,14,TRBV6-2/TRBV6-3,CASSRQFVDTEAFF
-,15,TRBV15,CATSTPGTSSVTQYF